This TCR beta chain was identified in a study of OX40 agonist ivuxolimab in advanced cancers. Data came from immunoSEQ multiplex PCR; TCRdb stores just in-frame clones and leaves some out. The data show more than 65,000 clones, approximately 90% seen once. The sample was CD4+ or CD8+ T cells sorted from blood, taken in a trial of the OX40 agonist ivuxolimab. The TCR sequence derives from an adult with an advanced solid tumor such as melanoma, head and neck, liver or kidney cancer.

This CDR3 reads CASSTPGQGGYGYTF. CDR3 coding DNA: TGTGCCAGTAGTACCCCTGGACAGGGTGGCTATGGCTACACCTTC. The rearrangement links TRBV19 to TRBJ1-2; 8 nucleotides match TRBD1. The CDR3 extends over 15 amino acids. Trimming took 4 bases from V and 4 from J; bases not matched to a gene: 8. The germline V gene has CDR1 LNHDA and CDR2 SQIVND (reference sequence). Complete variable domain (other parts from reference TRBV19 and TRBJ1-2): DGGITQSPKYLFRKEGQNVTLSCEQNLNHDAMYWYRQDPGQGLRLIYYSQIVNDFQKGDIAEGYSVSREKKESFPLTVTSAQKNPTAFYLCASSTPGQGGYGYTFGSGTRLTVV.